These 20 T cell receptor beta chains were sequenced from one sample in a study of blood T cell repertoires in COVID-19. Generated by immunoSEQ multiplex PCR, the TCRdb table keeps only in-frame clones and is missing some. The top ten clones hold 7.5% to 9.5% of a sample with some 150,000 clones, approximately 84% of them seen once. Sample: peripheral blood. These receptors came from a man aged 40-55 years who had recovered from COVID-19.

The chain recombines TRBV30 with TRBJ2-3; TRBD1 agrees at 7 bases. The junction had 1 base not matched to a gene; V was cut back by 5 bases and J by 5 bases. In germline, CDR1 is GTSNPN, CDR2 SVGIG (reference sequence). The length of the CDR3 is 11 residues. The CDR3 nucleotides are TGTGCCTGGGGGGACAGAGATACGCAGTATTTT. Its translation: CAWGDRDTQYF.

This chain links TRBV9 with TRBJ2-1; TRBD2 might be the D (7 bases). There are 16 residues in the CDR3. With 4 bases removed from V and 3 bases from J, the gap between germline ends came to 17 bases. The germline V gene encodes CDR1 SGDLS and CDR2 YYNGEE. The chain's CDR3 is CASSPSGRGGYNEQFF. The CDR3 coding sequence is TGTGCCAGCAGCCCCTCAGGGAGGGGGGGCTACAATGAGCAGTTCTTC.

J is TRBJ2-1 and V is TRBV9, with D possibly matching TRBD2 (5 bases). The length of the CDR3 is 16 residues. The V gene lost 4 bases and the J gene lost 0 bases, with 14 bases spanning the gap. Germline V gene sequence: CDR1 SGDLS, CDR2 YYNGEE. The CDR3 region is CASSPRTGSSYNEQFF. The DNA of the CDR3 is TGTGCCAGCAGCCCCCGGACGGGAAGCTCCTACAATGAGCAGTTCTTC.

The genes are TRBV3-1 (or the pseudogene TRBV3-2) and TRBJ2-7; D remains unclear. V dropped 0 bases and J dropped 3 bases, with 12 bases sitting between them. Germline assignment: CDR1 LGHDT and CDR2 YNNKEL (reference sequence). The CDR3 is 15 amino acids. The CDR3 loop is CASSQDVTPLYEQYF. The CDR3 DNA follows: TGTGCCAGCAGCCAAGACGTGACTCCTCTCTACGAGCAGTACTTC.

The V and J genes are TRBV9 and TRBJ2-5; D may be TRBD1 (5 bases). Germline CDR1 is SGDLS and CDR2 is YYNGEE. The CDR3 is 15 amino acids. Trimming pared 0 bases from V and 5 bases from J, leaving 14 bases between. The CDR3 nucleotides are TGTGCCAGCAGCGTAGAATCAGGGTCCGGGGAGACCCAGTACTTC. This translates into CASSVESGSGETQYF. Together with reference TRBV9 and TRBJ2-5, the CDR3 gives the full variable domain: DSGVTQTPKHLITATGQRVTLRCSPRSGDLSVYWYQQSLDQGLQFLIQYYNGEERAKGNILERFSAQQFPDLHSELNLSSLELGDSALYFCASSVESGSGETQYFGPGTRLLVL.

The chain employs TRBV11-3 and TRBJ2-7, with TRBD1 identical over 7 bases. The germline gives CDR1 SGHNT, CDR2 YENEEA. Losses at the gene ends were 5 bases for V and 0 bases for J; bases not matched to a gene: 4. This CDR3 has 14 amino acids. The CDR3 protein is CASSTTGNSYEQYF. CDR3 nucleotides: TGTGCCAGCAGCACGACAGGGAACTCCTACGAGCAGTACTTC. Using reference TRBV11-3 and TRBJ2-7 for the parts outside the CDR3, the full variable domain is EAGVVQSPRYKIIEKKQPVAFWCNPISGHNTLYWYLQNLGQGPELLIRYENEEAVDDSQLPKDRFSAERLKGVDSTLKIQPAELGDSAVYLCASSTTGNSYEQYFGPGTRLTVT.

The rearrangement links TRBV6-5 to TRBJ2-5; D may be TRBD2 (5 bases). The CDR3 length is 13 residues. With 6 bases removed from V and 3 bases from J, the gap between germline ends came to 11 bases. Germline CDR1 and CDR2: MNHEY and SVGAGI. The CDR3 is CASSNSGKETQYF. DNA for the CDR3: TGTGCCAGCAGCAACAGCGGAAAAGAGACCCAGTACTTC.

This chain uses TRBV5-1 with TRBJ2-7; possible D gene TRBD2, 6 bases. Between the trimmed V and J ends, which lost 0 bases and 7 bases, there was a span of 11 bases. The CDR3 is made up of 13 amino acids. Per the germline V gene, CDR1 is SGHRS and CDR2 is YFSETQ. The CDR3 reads CASSLGRGGEQYF. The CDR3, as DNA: TGCGCCAGCAGCTTGGGACGTGGGGGGGAGCAGTACTTC.

Here the CDR3 reads CASSYQEGYEKLFF. DNA of the CDR3: TGTGCCAGCAGTTACCAGGAGGGCTATGAAAAACTGTTTTTT. The rearrangement joins TRBV7-2 to TRBJ1-4; D gene uncertain. Trimming removed 6 bases from V and 6 bases from J, with 14 bases in between. This CDR3 region has 14 residues. Per the germline V gene, CDR1 is SGHTA and CDR2 is FQGNSA.

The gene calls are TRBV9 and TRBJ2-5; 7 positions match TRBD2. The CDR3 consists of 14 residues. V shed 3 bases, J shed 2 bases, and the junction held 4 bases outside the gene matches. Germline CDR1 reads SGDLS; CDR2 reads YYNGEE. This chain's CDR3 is CASSGSGGQETQYF. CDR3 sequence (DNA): TGTGCCAGCAGCGGCTCGGGGGGACAAGAGACCCAGTACTTC. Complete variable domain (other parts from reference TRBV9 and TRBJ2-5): DSGVTQTPKHLITATGQRVTLRCSPRSGDLSVYWYQQSLDQGLQFLIQYYNGEERAKGNILERFSAQQFPDLHSELNLSSLELGDSALYFCASSGSGGQETQYFGPGTRLLVL.

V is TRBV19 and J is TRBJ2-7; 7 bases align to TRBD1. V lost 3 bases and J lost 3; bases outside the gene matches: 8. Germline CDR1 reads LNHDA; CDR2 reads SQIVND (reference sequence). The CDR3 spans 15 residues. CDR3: CASSISGTAFYEQYF. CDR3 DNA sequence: TGTGCCAGTAGTATCTCAGGGACAGCCTTCTACGAGCAGTACTTC.

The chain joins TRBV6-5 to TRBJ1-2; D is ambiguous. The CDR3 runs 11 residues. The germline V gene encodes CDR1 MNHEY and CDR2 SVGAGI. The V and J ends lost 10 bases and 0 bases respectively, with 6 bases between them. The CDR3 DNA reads TGTGCCACAGGCCCTAACTATGGCTACACCTTC. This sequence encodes CATGPNYGYTF.

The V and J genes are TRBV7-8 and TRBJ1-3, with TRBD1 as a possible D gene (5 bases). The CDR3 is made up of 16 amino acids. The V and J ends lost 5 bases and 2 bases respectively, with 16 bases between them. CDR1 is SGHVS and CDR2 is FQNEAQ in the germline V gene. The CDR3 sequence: CASSLTGGGAGNTIYF. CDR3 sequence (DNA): TGTGCCAGCAGCCTAACGGGTGGGGGGGCTGGAAACACCATATATTTT.

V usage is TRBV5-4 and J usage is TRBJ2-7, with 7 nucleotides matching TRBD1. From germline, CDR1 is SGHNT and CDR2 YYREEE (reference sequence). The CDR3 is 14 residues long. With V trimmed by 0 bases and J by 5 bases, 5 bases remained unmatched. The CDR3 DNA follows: TGTGCCAGCAGCTTGGGACAGGGCGACAACGAGCAGTACTTC. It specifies CASSLGQGDNEQYF.

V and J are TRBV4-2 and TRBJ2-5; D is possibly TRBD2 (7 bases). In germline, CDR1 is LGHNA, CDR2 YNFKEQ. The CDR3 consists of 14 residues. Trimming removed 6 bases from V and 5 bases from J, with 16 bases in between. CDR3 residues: CASRKGGPSETQYF. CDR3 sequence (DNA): TGTGCCAGCAGAAAGGGGGGGCCCAGTGAGACCCAGTACTTC.

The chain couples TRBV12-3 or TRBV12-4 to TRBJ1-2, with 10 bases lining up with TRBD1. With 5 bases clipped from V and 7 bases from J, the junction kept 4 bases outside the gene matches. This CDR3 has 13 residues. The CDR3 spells CASSPDRGGGYTF. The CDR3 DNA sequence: TGTGCCAGCAGTCCGGACAGGGGGGGTGGCTACACCTTC.

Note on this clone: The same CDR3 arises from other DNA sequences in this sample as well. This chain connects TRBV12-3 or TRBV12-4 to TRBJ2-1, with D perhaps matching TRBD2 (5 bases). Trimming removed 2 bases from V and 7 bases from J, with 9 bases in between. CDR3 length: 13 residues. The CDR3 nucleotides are TGTGCCAGCAGTTTAAGCGGTCCAAATGAGCAGTTCTTC. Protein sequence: CASSLSGPNEQFF.

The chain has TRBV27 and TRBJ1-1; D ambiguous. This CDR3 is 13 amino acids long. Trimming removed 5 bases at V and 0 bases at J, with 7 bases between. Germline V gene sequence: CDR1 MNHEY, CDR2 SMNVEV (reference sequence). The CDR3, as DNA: TGTGCCAGCAGTCTCCAGTTGAACACTGAAGCTTTCTTT. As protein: CASSLQLNTEAFF.

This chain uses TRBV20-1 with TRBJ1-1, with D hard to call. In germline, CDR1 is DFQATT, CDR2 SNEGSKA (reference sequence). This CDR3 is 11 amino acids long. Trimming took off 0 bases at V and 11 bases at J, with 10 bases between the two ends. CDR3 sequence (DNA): TGCAGTGCTAGAGACGACGGGGATGCTTTCTTT. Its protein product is CSARDDGDAFF.

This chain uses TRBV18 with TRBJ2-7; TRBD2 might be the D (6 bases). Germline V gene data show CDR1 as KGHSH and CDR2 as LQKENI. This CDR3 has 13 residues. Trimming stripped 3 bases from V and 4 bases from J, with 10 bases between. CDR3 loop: CASSPGSGYEQYF. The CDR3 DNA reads TGTGCCAGCTCACCCGGGAGTGGGTACGAGCAGTACTTC.